These T cell receptor beta chains were read from a single sample in a study of T cell responses to AZD1222 COVID-19 vaccine. Assay used: immunoSEQ multiplex PCR; TCRdb lists only in-frame clones, some missing. The data hold more than 85,000 clones, with about 88% observed a single time. Specimen: peripheral blood, collected on day 0 of AZD1222 vaccination. These receptors came from an adult in good health. CDR3s include the opening cysteine and the closing phenylalanine or tryptophan. The order of the fields is CDR3 protein, CDR3 DNA, CDR3 length, D gene, V gene, clone size, J gene. D genes are given only for firm matches. Clone size is shown for a subset of rows, as once, few, many or a class of expanded clone.

CDR3 protein: CASGLVLGRLHSGNTIYF; CDR3 DNA: TGTGCTAGTGGTTTGGTACTTGGAAGGCTACACTCTGGAAACACCATATATTTT; CDR3 length: 18; D gene: NA; V gene: TRBV12-5; clone size: NA; J gene: TRBJ1-3
CDR3 protein: CASSPGTGWVNEQFF; CDR3 DNA: TGTGCCAGCAGCCCCGGGACAGGGTGGGTCAATGAGCAGTTCTTC; CDR3 length: 15; D gene: TRBD1; V gene: TRBV19; clone size: NA; J gene: TRBJ2-1
CDR3 protein: CASSILGGSLEKLFF; CDR3 DNA: TGTGCCAGTAGTATATTGGGGGGAAGTTTGGAAAAACTGTTTTTT; CDR3 length: 15; D gene: NA; V gene: TRBV19; clone size: few; J gene: TRBJ1-4
CDR3 protein: CATSDTSGGRAFF; CDR3 DNA: TGTGCCACCAGTGATACGTCAGGGGGTCGGGCTTTCTTT; CDR3 length: 13; D gene: TRBD1; V gene: TRBV24-1; clone size: NA; J gene: TRBJ1-1
CDR3 protein: CASRWSEGFSTDTQYF; CDR3 DNA: TGTGCCAGCAGGTGGTCTGAGGGCTTTAGCACAGATACGCAGTATTTT; CDR3 length: 16; D gene: NA; V gene: TRBV2; clone size: once; J gene: TRBJ2-3
CDR3 protein: CASSVVSNTEAFF; CDR3 DNA: TGTGCCAGCAGCGTAGTTAGTAACACTGAAGCTTTCTTT; CDR3 length: 13; D gene: NA; V gene: TRBV9; clone size: NA; J gene: TRBJ1-1
CDR3 protein: CASSQAAGGYYEQYF; CDR3 DNA: TGCGCCAGCAGCCAAGCTGCGGGGGGTTACTACGAGCAGTACTTC; CDR3 length: 15; D gene: TRBD2; V gene: TRBV4-3; clone size: NA; J gene: TRBJ2-7
CDR3 protein: CASRTLRGAGELFF; CDR3 DNA: TGTGCCAGCAGGACACTCCGGGGGGCCGGGGAGCTGTTTTTT; CDR3 length: 14; D gene: TRBD2; V gene: TRBV6-5; clone size: once; J gene: TRBJ2-2
CDR3 protein: CASSRRQNSPLHF; CDR3 DNA: TGTGCCAGCAGCCGTAGGCAGAATTCACCCCTCCACTTT; CDR3 length: 13; D gene: NA; V gene: TRBV9; clone size: NA; J gene: TRBJ1-6
CDR3 protein: CASGTARTGFF; CDR3 DNA: TGTGCCAGTGGGACAGCCCGAACGGGTTTCTTT; CDR3 length: 11; D gene: TRBD1; V gene: TRBV19; clone size: NA; J gene: TRBJ1-1
CDR3 protein: CASSQFGGEAFF; CDR3 DNA: TGTGCCAGCAGTCAATTCGGGGGTGAAGCTTTCTTT; CDR3 length: 12; D gene: NA; V gene: TRBV12-3/TRBV12-4; clone size: NA; J gene: TRBJ1-1
CDR3 protein: CATSSGGPNQPQHF; CDR3 DNA: TGTGCCACCAGCAGCGGGGGCCCCAATCAGCCCCAGCATTTT; CDR3 length: 14; D gene: NA; V gene: TRBV15; clone size: NA; J gene: TRBJ1-5
CDR3 protein: CASSRYRGLRETQYF; CDR3 DNA: TGTGCCAGCAGTAGATACAGGGGGCTGAGAGAGACCCAGTACTTC; CDR3 length: 15; D gene: TRBD1; V gene: TRBV28; clone size: NA; J gene: TRBJ2-5
CDR3 protein: CAWRDGGRGYTF; CDR3 DNA: TGTGCCTGGAGGGACGGGGGCAGGGGCTACACCTTC; CDR3 length: 12; D gene: NA; V gene: TRBV30; clone size: NA; J gene: TRBJ1-2
CDR3 protein: CAISPGPTVDTGELFF; CDR3 DNA: TGTGCCATCAGTCCGGGGCCTACCGTAGACACCGGGGAGCTGTTTTTT; CDR3 length: 16; D gene: NA; V gene: TRBV10-3; clone size: NA; J gene: TRBJ2-2
CDR3 protein: CASSLPPGQNTGELFF; CDR3 DNA: TGTGCCAGCAGTTTACCCCCGGGACAGAACACCGGGGAGCTGTTTTTT; CDR3 length: 16; D gene: NA; V gene: TRBV28; clone size: few; J gene: TRBJ2-2
CDR3 protein: CASSLDRGIPLGYTF; CDR3 DNA: TGTGCCAGCAGCTTAGATCGGGGGATCCCTCTAGGCTACACCTTC; CDR3 length: 15; D gene: NA; V gene: TRBV11-2; clone size: NA; J gene: TRBJ1-2
CDR3 protein: CASSLTGTVGYGYTF; CDR3 DNA: TGTGCCAGCAGCTTGACCGGGACAGTGGGCTATGGCTACACCTTC; CDR3 length: 15; D gene: TRBD1; V gene: TRBV11-3; clone size: NA; J gene: TRBJ1-2
CDR3 protein: CASSPQGGGLSTTGELFF; CDR3 DNA: TGTGCCAGCAGCCCGCAGGGCGGGGGCTTATCAACCACCGGGGAGCTGTTTTTT; CDR3 length: 18; D gene: NA; V gene: TRBV7-3; clone size: NA; J gene: TRBJ2-2
CDR3 protein: CASSVRPGQNNEQFF; CDR3 DNA: TGTGCCAGCAGCGTAAGACCGGGACAGAACAATGAGCAGTTCTTC; CDR3 length: 15; D gene: TRBD1; V gene: TRBV9; clone size: NA; J gene: TRBJ2-1
CDR3 protein: CASSLGAGAGNTIYF; CDR3 DNA: TGCGCCAGCAGCTTGGGGGCAGGGGCTGGAAACACCATATATTTT; CDR3 length: 15; D gene: NA; V gene: TRBV5-1; clone size: few; J gene: TRBJ1-3
CDR3 protein: CASSFSRNTEAFF; CDR3 DNA: TGTGCCAGCAGCTTTAGCAGGAACACTGAAGCTTTCTTT; CDR3 length: 13; D gene: NA; V gene: TRBV5-6; clone size: NA; J gene: TRBJ1-1
CDR3 protein: CASSAHQGFGSPLHF; CDR3 DNA: TGTGCCAGCAGCGCTCACCAGGGTTTCGGGTCACCCCTCCACTTT; CDR3 length: 15; D gene: NA; V gene: TRBV9; clone size: once; J gene: TRBJ1-6
CDR3 protein: CASSKGTGGLNQPQHF; CDR3 DNA: TGTGCCAGCTCAAAGGGGACAGGGGGCCTCAATCAGCCCCAGCATTTT; CDR3 length: 16; D gene: TRBD1; V gene: TRBV18; clone size: NA; J gene: TRBJ1-5
CDR3 protein: CASSEGDRDQPQHF; CDR3 DNA: TGTGCCAGCAGTGAGGGGGACAGAGATCAGCCCCAGCATTTT; CDR3 length: 14; D gene: TRBD1; V gene: TRBV2; clone size: NA; J gene: TRBJ1-5
CDR3 protein: CASSLKSGTGGSPLHF; CDR3 DNA: TGTGCCAGCAGCTTAAAGTCGGGGACAGGGGGATCACCCCTCCACTTT; CDR3 length: 16; D gene: TRBD1; V gene: TRBV7-3; clone size: once; J gene: TRBJ1-6
CDR3 protein: CASSVEGRGSTEAFF; CDR3 DNA: TGTGCCAGCAGCGTAGAGGGCAGGGGGAGCACTGAAGCTTTCTTT; CDR3 length: 15; D gene: TRBD1; V gene: TRBV9; clone size: NA; J gene: TRBJ1-1